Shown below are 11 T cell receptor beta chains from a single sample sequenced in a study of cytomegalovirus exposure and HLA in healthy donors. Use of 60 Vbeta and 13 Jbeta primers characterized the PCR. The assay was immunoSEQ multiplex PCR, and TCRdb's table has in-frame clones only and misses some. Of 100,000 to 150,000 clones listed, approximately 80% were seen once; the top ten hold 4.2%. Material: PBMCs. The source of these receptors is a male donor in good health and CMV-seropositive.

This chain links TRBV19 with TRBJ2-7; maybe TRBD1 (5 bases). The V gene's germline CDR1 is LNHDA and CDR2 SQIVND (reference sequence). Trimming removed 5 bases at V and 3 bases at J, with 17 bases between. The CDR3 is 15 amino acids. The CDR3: CASSPTGQSNYEQYF. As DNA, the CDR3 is TGTGCCAGTAGTCCAACCGGACAATCCAACTACGAGCAGTACTTC.

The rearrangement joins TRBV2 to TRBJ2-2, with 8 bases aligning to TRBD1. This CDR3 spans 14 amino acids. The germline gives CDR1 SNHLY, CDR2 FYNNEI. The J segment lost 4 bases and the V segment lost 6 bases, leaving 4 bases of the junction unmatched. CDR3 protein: CASRPGTGTGELFF. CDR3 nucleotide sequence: TGTGCCAGCAGACCCGGGACAGGCACCGGGGAGCTGTTTTTT.

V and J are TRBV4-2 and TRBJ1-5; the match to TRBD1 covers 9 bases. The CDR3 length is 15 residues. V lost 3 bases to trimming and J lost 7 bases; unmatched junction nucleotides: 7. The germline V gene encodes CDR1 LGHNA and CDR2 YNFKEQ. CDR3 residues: CASSHHDRGGQPQHF. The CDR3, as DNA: TGTGCCAGCAGCCATCACGACAGGGGGGGACAGCCCCAGCATTTT.

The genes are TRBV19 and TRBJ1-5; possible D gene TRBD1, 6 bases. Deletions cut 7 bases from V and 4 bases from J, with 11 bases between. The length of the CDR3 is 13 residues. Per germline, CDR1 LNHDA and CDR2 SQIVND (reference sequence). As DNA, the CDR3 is TGTGCCAGTACCACAGGGATTAATCAGCCCCAGCATTTT. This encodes CASTTGINQPQHF.

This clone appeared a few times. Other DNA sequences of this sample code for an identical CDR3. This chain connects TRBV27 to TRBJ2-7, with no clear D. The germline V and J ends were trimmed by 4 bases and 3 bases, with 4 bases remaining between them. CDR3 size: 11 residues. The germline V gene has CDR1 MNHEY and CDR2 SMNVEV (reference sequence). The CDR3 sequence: CASSSFYEQYF. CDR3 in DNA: TGTGCCAGCAGTTCCTTCTACGAGCAGTACTTC.

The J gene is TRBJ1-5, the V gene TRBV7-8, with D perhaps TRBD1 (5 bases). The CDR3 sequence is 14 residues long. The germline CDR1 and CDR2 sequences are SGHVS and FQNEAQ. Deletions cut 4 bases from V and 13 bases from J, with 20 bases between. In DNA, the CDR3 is TGTGCCAGCAGCTCGATGCGGGTGGGGGGTGTACAGCATTTT. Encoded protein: CASSSMRVGGVQHF.

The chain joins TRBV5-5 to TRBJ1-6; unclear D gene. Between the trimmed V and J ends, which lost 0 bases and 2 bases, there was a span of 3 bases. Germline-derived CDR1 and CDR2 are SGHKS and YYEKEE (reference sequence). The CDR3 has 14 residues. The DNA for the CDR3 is TGTGCCAGCAGCTTGGCCACCTATAATTCACCCCTCCACTTT. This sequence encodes CASSLATYNSPLHF.

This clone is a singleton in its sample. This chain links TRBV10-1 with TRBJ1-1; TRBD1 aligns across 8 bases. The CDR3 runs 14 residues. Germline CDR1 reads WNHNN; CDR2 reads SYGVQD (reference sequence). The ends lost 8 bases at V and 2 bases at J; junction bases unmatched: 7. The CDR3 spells CASGDRGFNTEAFF. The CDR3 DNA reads TGCGCCAGCGGAGACAGGGGATTCAACACTGAAGCTTTCTTT.

DNA of the CDR3: TGTGCCAGCAGCCAAGATATCACAGACCAAGAGACCCAGTACTTC. Translation: CASSQDITDQETQYF. The chain links TRBV4-2 to TRBJ2-5, with D unclear. The V gene's germline CDR1 is LGHNA and CDR2 YNFKEQ. This CDR3 has 15 residues. V was cut by 0 bases and J by 0 bases, with 8 bases left in between.

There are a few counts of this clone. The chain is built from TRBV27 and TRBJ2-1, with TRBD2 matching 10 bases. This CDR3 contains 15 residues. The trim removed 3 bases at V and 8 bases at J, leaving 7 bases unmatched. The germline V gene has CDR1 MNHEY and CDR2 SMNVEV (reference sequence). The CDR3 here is CASSLGTSGIDEQFF. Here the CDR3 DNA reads TGTGCCAGCAGTTTGGGAACTAGCGGGATCGATGAGCAGTTCTTC.

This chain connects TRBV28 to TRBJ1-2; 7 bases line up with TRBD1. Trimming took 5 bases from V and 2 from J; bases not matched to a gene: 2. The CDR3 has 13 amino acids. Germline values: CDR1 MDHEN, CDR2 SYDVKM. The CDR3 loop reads CASSTTGNYGYTF. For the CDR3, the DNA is TGTGCCAGCAGTACGACAGGGAACTATGGCTACACCTTC.